This TCR beta chain was documented in a study of CD8 T cells in Susac syndrome. Trimming removed 5 bases from V and 6 bases from J, with 12 bases in between. The CDR3 is 12 residues long. CDR1 and CDR2 from the germline V gene are SGHNT and YYREEE (reference sequence). A quantity of roughly 0.5 to 1 ug RNA underwent reverse transcription using random hexamers. TCRdb passed the immunoSEQ multiplex PCR reads through MiXCR, listing each CDR3 protein once. Seen here are some 190,000 distinct CDR3 sequences, about 94% observed once, and the top ten hold about 0.15%. The sample consisted of CD4+ T cells from PBMCs. The sequence was collected from a human donor with Susac syndrome. The gene calls are TRBV5-4 and TRBJ2-7; D gene unclear. The CDR3 nucleotides are TGTGCCAGCAGTTACCCTTCGTCCGAGCAGTACTTC. It translates to CASSYPSSEQYF.